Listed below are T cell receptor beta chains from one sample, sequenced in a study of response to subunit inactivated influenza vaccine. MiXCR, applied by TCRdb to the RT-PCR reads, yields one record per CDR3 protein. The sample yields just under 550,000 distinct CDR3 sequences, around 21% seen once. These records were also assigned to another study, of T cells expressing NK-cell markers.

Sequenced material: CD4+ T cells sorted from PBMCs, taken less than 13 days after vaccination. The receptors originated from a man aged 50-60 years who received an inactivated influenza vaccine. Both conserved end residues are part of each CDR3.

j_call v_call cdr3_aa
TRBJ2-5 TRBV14 CASSPAGVRETQYF
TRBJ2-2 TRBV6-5 CASSSSQRQTGELFF
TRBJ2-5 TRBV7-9 CASYPSGRQETQYF
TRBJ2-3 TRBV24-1 CATSDRTGVDTQYF
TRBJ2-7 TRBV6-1 CASTRDNTPYEQYF
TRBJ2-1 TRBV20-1 CSASREGSYNEQFF
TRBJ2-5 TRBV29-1 CSVRGTPQETQYF
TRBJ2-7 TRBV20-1 CSGGTGHTREQYF
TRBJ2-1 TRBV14 CASSQAPGLAGHNEQFF
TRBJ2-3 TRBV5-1 CASSLESGLVNTQYF
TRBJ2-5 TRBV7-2 CASSLPSGQQETQYF
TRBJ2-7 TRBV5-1 CASSVGTGGYEQYF
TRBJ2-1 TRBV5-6 CASSKGLAGGREQFF
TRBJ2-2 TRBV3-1 CASSRRQGARTGELFF
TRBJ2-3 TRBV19 CASSNRLLADTQYF
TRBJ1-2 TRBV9 CASSVGGQILYGYTF
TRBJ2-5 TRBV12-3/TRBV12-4 CASSPTGGKETQYF
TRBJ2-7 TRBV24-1 CATSDPRQGPSYEQYF
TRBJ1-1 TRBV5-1 CASSLGSGGGTEAFF
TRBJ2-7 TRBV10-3 CAIRQTAGNYEQYF
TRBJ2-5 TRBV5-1 CASSLAGRPRGGTQYF
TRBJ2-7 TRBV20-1 CSARDDRGEQYF
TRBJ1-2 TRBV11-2 CASSSRTGANYGYTF
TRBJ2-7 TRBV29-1 CSVEDLSRYEQYF
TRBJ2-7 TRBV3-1 CASSPYAGPEQYF
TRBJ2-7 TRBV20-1 CSASLLGEPYEQYF
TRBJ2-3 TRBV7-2 CASSPLVSTQYF
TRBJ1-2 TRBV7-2 CASSLVGTADYGYTF
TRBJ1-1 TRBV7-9 CASGIGRNTEAFF
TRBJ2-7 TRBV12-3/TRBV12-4 CASSKWSSLYEQYF
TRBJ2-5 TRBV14 CASSPGTGPNQETQYF
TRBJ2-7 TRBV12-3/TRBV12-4 CASRSGLREQYF
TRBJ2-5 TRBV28 CASSWRLAESQETQYF
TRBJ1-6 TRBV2 CASRETGVRSPLHF
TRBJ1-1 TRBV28 CASSAGGMNTEAFF
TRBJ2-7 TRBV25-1 CASSTGFSYEQYF
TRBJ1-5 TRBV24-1 CATRDSGPNQPQHF
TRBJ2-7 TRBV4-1 CASSQGLIIPSGRGEQYF
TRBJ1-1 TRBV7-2 CASSNRDRGPAFF
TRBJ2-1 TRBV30 CAWSGGELNEQFF
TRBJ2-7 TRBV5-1 CASSYVSSYEQYF